This is a list of T cell receptor beta chains from one sample in a study of shared clonotypes between healthy human individuals. Measured with immunoSEQ multiplex PCR; TCRdb has only the in-frame clones, and not every one. The sample includes about 680,000 clones, 55% to 85% of them seen just once. The material sequenced was memory CD4+ T cells sorted from blood. The receptor set was obtained from a woman aged 25 to 45 in good health. Both conserved end residues are part of each CDR3. A D gene is named only where the DNA matches it firmly. Rows may omit the clone size; those that give it use once, few, many or a size class.

TRBD2	TRBJ2-7	NA	TRBV30	TGTGCCTGGAGACCAGCGGGACGGTCCGTCTACGAGCAGTACTTC	CAWRPAGRSVYEQYF
TRBD1	TRBJ2-2	NA	TRBV30	TGTGCCGCAGTAGGGGACAGATTCTCCGGGGAGCTGTTTTTT	CAAVGDRFSGELFF
TRBD2	TRBJ2-5	once	TRBV19	TGTGCCAGTAGACGGACTAGCGGAGAGACCCAGTACTTC	CASRRTSGETQYF
NA	TRBJ2-6	NA	TRBV30	TGTGCCTGGAGGAAGATGGGGGCCAACGTCCTGACTTTC	CAWRKMGANVLTF
NA	TRBJ2-7	once	TRBV5-1	TGCGCCAGCAGCTTGGAAAAGGGCGGCGAGCAGTACTTC	CASSLEKGGEQYF
TRBD2	TRBJ2-7	NA	TRBV10-2	TGCGCCAGCCTCTTCGCGGGAGGGCGATCCTCCTACGAGCAGTACTTC	CASLFAGGRSSYEQYF
NA	TRBJ2-1	NA	TRBV7-4	TGTGCCAGCAGCCCAATAGCGGCGAAGACCGTCTCCTACAATGAGCAGTTCTTC	CASSPIAAKTVSYNEQFF
TRBD1	TRBJ2-7	NA	TRBV5-6	TGTGCCAGCAGCTTGGGACAGGGTAGGTACGAGCAGTACTTC	CASSLGQGRYEQYF
NA	TRBJ2-4	NA	TRBV28	TGTGCCAGCACCCTAAGCGGAGCCAAAAACATTCAGTACTTC	CASTLSGAKNIQYF
TRBD1	TRBJ1-5	NA	TRBV30	TGTGCCTGGAGTGTCGGTCGTTCAGGGGGCTATAGCAATCAGCCCCAGCATTTT	CAWSVGRSGGYSNQPQHF
NA	TRBJ2-1	NA	TRBV12-5	TGTGCTAGTGGTTTGGACTCTTCCTACAATGAGCAGTTCTTC	CASGLDSSYNEQFF
TRBD2	TRBJ2-1	NA	TRBV11-2	TGTGCCAGCAGGGGAGGGGCTAGCGGGGTCAGTGAGCAGTTCTTC	CASRGGASGVSEQFF
NA	TRBJ2-5	NA	TRBV11-2	TGTGCCAGCAGCGTGGCCTCTCAAGAGACCCAGTACTTC	CASSVASQETQYF
NA	TRBJ2-2	NA	TRBV12-5	TGTGCTAGTGGAAGGGACACAAACACCGGGGAGCTGTTTTTT	CASGRDTNTGELFF